This T cell receptor (beta chain) originates from a study of memory CD4+ T cells and cytomegalovirus serostatus. The sort gate was single viable CD3+CD4+CD8-CD45RO+ cells for memory CD4+ T cells. As for this clone: Its antigen remains unidentified.

General study findings and limits: Of 150 to 200 reported CMV TCRbeta sequences, about 70 were found in memory CD4+ repertoires.

TCRdb keeps only in-frame clones here, not all; method: immunoSEQ multiplex PCR. The sample has 55,000 to 75,000 clones, around 86% seen once. CDR3 length: 15 amino acids. Germline CDR1 GTSNPN, CDR2 SVGIG (reference sequence). The J segment lost 3 bases and the V segment lost 2 bases, leaving 7 bases of the junction unmatched. Specimen: memory CD4+ T cells from blood. The chain is built from TRBV30 and TRBJ2-3, with TRBD2 matching 8 bases. The TCR sequence derives from an adult in good health and CMV-seronegative. The CDR3 bases are TGTGCCTGGAGTCCGGGACTAGTCCTAACAGATACGCAGTATTTT. This codes for CAWSPGLVLTDTQYF.